The rows below give T cell receptor beta chains drawn from one sample of a study of vaccination and CD4 T cells after COVID-19. TCRdb analysed the PCR reads with MiXCR anew, one entry per CDR3 protein. The sample lists about 3,300 distinct CDR3 sequences; over 70% were seen once. The antigens of these receptors remain unknown. Sequenced input: CD4+ T cells from blood, cultured in vitro. These receptors all come from a human donor who had recovered from COVID-19. The CDR3 runs from the conserved cysteine through the conserved F or W. A D gene is named only where the DNA matches it firmly. Size tells how often a clone was seen (once, few, many) or the class of an expanded clone, and some rows leave it out.

J gene: TRBJ1-2; V gene: TRBV11-3; clone size: -; D gene: -; CDR3 protein: CASSAAPRSHYGYTF; CDR3 DNA: TGTGCCAGCAGCGCAGCCCCCCGGAGCCACTATGGCTACACCTTC
J gene: TRBJ1-5; V gene: TRBV20-1; clone size: -; D gene: -; CDR3 protein: CSAPVRGKDQPQHF; CDR3 DNA: TGCAGTGCCCCGGTCCGGGGGAAGGATCAGCCCCAGCATTTT
J gene: TRBJ2-7; V gene: TRBV6-1; clone size: -; D gene: TRBD2; CDR3 protein: CASRRSRGGPEYEQYF; CDR3 DNA: TGTGCCAGCAGGAGATCGAGGGGAGGGCCCGAATACGAGCAGTACTTC
J gene: TRBJ2-5; V gene: TRBV7-9; clone size: -; D gene: TRBD1; CDR3 protein: CASSSGQGRSGTQYF; CDR3 DNA: TGTGCCAGCAGCAGTGGACAGGGGCGGTCGGGGACCCAGTACTTC
J gene: TRBJ1-2; V gene: TRBV7-3; clone size: -; D gene: TRBD1; CDR3 protein: CASSLNPGGNYGYTF; CDR3 DNA: TGTGCCAGCAGCTTAAATCCAGGGGGAAATTATGGCTACACCTTC
J gene: TRBJ2-1; V gene: TRBV12-3/TRBV12-4; clone size: medium-sized; D gene: TRBD1; CDR3 protein: CASRPGQEHYNEQFF; CDR3 DNA: TGTGCCAGCCGACCGGGACAGGAGCATTACAATGAGCAGTTCTTC
J gene: TRBJ2-2; V gene: TRBV21-1; clone size: -; D gene: -; CDR3 protein: CASIIGTNTGELFF; CDR3 DNA: TGTGCCAGCATCATAGGAACGAACACCGGGGAGCTGTTTTTT
J gene: TRBJ1-2; V gene: TRBV29-1; clone size: -; D gene: -; CDR3 protein: CSVGAGILGYTF; CDR3 DNA: TGCAGCGTTGGTGCAGGGATTCTTGGCTACACCTTC
J gene: TRBJ2-7; V gene: TRBV2; clone size: -; D gene: -; CDR3 protein: CASRTGSYEQYF; CDR3 DNA: TGTGCCAGCAGGACGGGCTCCTACGAGCAGTACTTC
J gene: TRBJ2-1; V gene: TRBV6-2/TRBV6-3; clone size: -; D gene: TRBD1; CDR3 protein: CASSQGQGAEQFF; CDR3 DNA: TGTGCCAGCAGCCAAGGACAGGGAGCTGAGCAGTTCTTC
J gene: TRBJ2-3; V gene: TRBV12-3/TRBV12-4; clone size: -; D gene: -; CDR3 protein: CASSHDGSPDADTQYF; CDR3 DNA: TGTGCCAGCAGTCACGACGGGAGCCCGGACGCAGATACGCAGTATTTT
J gene: TRBJ1-3; V gene: TRBV6-1; clone size: -; D gene: -; CDR3 protein: CASRPVRGGNTIYF; CDR3 DNA: TGTGCCAGCAGGCCGGTTAGGGGAGGAAACACCATATATTTT
J gene: TRBJ1-5; V gene: TRBV5-1; clone size: -; D gene: -; CDR3 protein: CASSPTDRNNQPQHF; CDR3 DNA: TGCGCCAGCAGCCCCACCGACAGGAACAATCAGCCCCAGCATTTT
J gene: TRBJ1-6; V gene: TRBV5-4; clone size: -; D gene: -; CDR3 protein: CASSPRTEGVNSPLHF; CDR3 DNA: TGTGCCAGCAGCCCTAGAACTGAGGGGGTCAATTCACCCCTCCACTTT
J gene: TRBJ1-5; V gene: TRBV12-3/TRBV12-4; clone size: -; D gene: -; CDR3 protein: CASSSDLGQPQHF; CDR3 DNA: TGTGCCAGCAGTTCCGATCTGGGGCAGCCCCAGCATTTT
J gene: TRBJ1-5; V gene: TRBV30; clone size: -; D gene: -; CDR3 protein: CAWSASEAQPQHF; CDR3 DNA: TGTGCCTGGAGCGCATCCGAGGCTCAGCCCCAGCATTTT
J gene: TRBJ2-1; V gene: TRBV7-3; clone size: -; D gene: -; CDR3 protein: CASSNGQRSYNEQFF; CDR3 DNA: TGTGCCAGCAGCAACGGACAGAGATCGTACAATGAGCAGTTCTTC
J gene: TRBJ1-1; V gene: TRBV6-5; clone size: -; D gene: -; CDR3 protein: CASSSSDRMNTEAFF; CDR3 DNA: TGTGCCAGCAGTTCCTCGGACAGAATGAACACTGAAGCTTTCTTT
J gene: TRBJ1-1; V gene: TRBV28; clone size: -; D gene: TRBD1; CDR3 protein: CASSLSPGQELNTEAFF; CDR3 DNA: TGTGCCAGCAGTTTATCTCCGGGACAGGAGTTGAACACTGAAGCTTTCTTT
J gene: TRBJ1-5; V gene: TRBV12-3/TRBV12-4; clone size: -; D gene: TRBD1; CDR3 protein: CASSLSGGSNQPQHF; CDR3 DNA: TGTGCCAGCAGTTTATCAGGGGGGAGCAATCAGCCCCAGCATTTT
J gene: TRBJ1-2; V gene: TRBV6-2/TRBV6-3; clone size: large; D gene: TRBD1; CDR3 protein: CASSSRQGAEGYTF; CDR3 DNA: TGTGCCAGCAGTTCAAGACAGGGGGCGGAGGGCTACACCTTC
J gene: TRBJ1-2; V gene: TRBV20-1; clone size: -; D gene: -; CDR3 protein: CSASKNVGPGYGYTF; CDR3 DNA: TGCAGTGCTAGTAAAAACGTAGGACCGGGCTATGGCTACACCTTC
J gene: TRBJ2-7; V gene: TRBV21-1; clone size: -; D gene: -; CDR3 protein: CASGRDRGAYEQYF; CDR3 DNA: TGTGCCAGCGGCAGGGACAGGGGGGCCTACGAGCAGTACTTC
J gene: TRBJ1-4; V gene: TRBV6-5; clone size: -; D gene: TRBD1; CDR3 protein: CASSYRQGARGLFF; CDR3 DNA: TGTGCCAGCAGTTATCGACAGGGGGCGAGGGGGCTGTTTTTT
J gene: TRBJ2-2; V gene: TRBV5-4; clone size: -; D gene: -; CDR3 protein: CASKQGGSDAGELFF; CDR3 DNA: TGTGCCAGCAAGCAAGGGGGTAGCGACGCCGGGGAGCTGTTTTTT
J gene: TRBJ1-2; V gene: TRBV20-1; clone size: -; D gene: -; CDR3 protein: CSASPGTLDYGYTF; CDR3 DNA: TGCAGTGCTAGCCCCGGGACACTGGACTATGGCTACACCTTC
J gene: TRBJ1-3; V gene: TRBV6-1; clone size: -; D gene: -; CDR3 protein: CASSEQGWHGNTIYF; CDR3 DNA: TGTGCCAGCAGTGAACAGGGGTGGCATGGAAACACCATATATTTT
J gene: TRBJ1-2; V gene: TRBV20-1; clone size: -; D gene: TRBD1; CDR3 protein: CSARGGWTGGNYGYTF; CDR3 DNA: TGCAGTGCTAGAGGAGGATGGACAGGGGGAAACTATGGCTACACCTTC
J gene: TRBJ2-2; V gene: TRBV24-1; clone size: -; D gene: -; CDR3 protein: CATSVSRGSTGELFF; CDR3 DNA: TGTGCCACCAGTGTATCTCGGGGGAGCACCGGGGAGCTGTTTTTT
J gene: TRBJ1-5; V gene: TRBV4-1; clone size: -; D gene: TRBD1; CDR3 protein: CASSHIFALRSGQGNQPQHF; CDR3 DNA: TGCGCCAGCAGCCACATATTTGCCCTGAGGAGCGGACAGGGCAATCAGCCCCAGCATTTT
J gene: TRBJ2-2; V gene: TRBV6-5; clone size: -; D gene: -; CDR3 protein: CASSSRVLNTGELFF; CDR3 DNA: TGTGCCAGCAGTTCCCGGGTCCTGAACACCGGGGAGCTGTTTTTT
J gene: TRBJ1-1; V gene: TRBV19; clone size: -; D gene: -; CDR3 protein: CASSMTAAVNTEAFF; CDR3 DNA: TGTGCCAGTAGTATGACAGCAGCCGTGAACACTGAAGCTTTCTTT
J gene: TRBJ1-2; V gene: TRBV6-2/TRBV6-3; clone size: once; D gene: -; CDR3 protein: CASLSTAHDGYTF; CDR3 DNA: TGTGCCAGTCTTAGTACAGCTCATGATGGCTACACCTTC
J gene: TRBJ1-2; V gene: TRBV27; clone size: few; D gene: TRBD1; CDR3 protein: CASRGQGIGGYTF; CDR3 DNA: TGTGCCAGCAGGGGACAGGGGATCGGTGGCTACACCTTC
J gene: TRBJ1-2; V gene: TRBV30; clone size: -; D gene: -; CDR3 protein: CAWSLGELLGGYTF; CDR3 DNA: TGTGCCTGGAGTCTCGGGGAACTTTTGGGTGGCTACACCTTC
J gene: TRBJ1-5; V gene: TRBV7-3; clone size: -; D gene: TRBD1; CDR3 protein: CASSLDRGNQPQHF; CDR3 DNA: TGTGCCAGCAGCTTGGACAGGGGGAACCAGCCCCAGCATTTT
J gene: TRBJ2-3; V gene: TRBV19; clone size: -; D gene: TRBD1; CDR3 protein: CASSTMTGTGGTDTQYF; CDR3 DNA: TGTGCCAGTAGTACCATGACCGGGACAGGGGGCACAGATACGCAGTATTTT
J gene: TRBJ2-7; V gene: TRBV7-2; clone size: -; D gene: TRBD1; CDR3 protein: CASSSAGGYEQYF; CDR3 DNA: TGTGCCAGCAGCTCCGCAGGGGGCTACGAGCAGTACTTC